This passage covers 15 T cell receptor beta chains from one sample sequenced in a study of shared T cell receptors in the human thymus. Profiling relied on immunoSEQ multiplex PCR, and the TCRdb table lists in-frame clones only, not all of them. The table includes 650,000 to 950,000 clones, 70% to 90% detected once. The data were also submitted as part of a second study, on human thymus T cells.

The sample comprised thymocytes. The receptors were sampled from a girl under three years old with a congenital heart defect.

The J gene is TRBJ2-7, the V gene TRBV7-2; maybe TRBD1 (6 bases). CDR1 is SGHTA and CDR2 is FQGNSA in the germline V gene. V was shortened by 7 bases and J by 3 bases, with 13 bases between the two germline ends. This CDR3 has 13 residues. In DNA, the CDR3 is TGTGCCAGCACGGACAGCTTCAACTACGAGCAGTACTTC. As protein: CASTDSFNYEQYF.

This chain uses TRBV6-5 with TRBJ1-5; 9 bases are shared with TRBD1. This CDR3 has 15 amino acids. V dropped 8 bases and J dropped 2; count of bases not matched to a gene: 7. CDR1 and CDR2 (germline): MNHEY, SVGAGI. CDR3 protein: CASQETGGGNQPQHF. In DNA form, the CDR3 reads TGTGCCAGCCAAGAGACAGGGGGAGGCAATCAGCCCCAGCATTTT.

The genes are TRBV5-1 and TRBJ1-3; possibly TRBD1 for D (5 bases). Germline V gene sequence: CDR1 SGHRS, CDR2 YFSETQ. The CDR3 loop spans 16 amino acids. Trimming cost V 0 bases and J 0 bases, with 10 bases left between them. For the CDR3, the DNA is TGCGCCAGCAGCTTGGGTGGGGCCCTCTCTGGAAACACCATATATTTT. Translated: CASSLGGALSGNTIYF. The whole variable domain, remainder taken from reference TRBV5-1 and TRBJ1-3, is KAGVTQTPRYLIKTRGQQVTLSCSPISGHRSVSWYQQTPGQGLQFLFEYFSETQRNKGNFPGRFSGRQFSNSRSEMNVSTLELGDSALYLCASSLGGALSGNTIYFGEGSWLTVV.

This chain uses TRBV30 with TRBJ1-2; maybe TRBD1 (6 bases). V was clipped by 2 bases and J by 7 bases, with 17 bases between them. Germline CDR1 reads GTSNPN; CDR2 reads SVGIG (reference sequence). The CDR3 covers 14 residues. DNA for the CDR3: TGTGCCTGGAGTCCAACCCACCACAGGGCTGGCTACACCTTC. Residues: CAWSPTHHRAGYTF.

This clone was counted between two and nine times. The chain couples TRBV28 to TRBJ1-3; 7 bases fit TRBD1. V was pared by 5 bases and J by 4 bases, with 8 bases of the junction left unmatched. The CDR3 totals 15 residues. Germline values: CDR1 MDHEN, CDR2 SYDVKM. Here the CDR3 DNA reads TGTGCCAGCAGTCCCAGACAGGGTACCGGAAACACCATATATTTT. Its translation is CASSPRQGTGNTIYF.

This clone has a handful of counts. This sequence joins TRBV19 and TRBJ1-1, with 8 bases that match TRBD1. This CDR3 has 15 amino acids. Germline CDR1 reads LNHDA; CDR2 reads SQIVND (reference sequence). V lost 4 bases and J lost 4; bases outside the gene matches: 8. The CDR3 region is CASSTGGDLGTEAFF. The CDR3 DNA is TGTGCCAGTAGTACAGGGGGCGATCTGGGCACTGAAGCTTTCTTT.

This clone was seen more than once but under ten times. The CDR3 DNA reads as TGTGCCACCAGCAGAGGCCCACGGAGCAATCAGCCCCAGCATTTT. Its protein is CATSRGPRSNQPQHF. V is TRBV15 and J is TRBJ1-5, with D unclear. Trimming removed 1 base at V and 1 base at J, with 8 bases between. This CDR3 has 15 residues. CDR1 LNHNV and CDR2 YYDKDF come from the germline V gene (reference sequence).

For the CDR3, the DNA is TGTGCCAGTAGTACCCTCCGGGACAGCCTCTCTGGAAACACCATATATTTT. It codes for CASSTLRDSLSGNTIYF. The genes are TRBV19 and TRBJ1-3, with 7 bases fitting TRBD1. This CDR3 has 17 residues. V was clipped by 4 bases and J by 0 bases; unmatched bases: 9. Germline CDR1 and CDR2: LNHDA and SQIVND (reference sequence).

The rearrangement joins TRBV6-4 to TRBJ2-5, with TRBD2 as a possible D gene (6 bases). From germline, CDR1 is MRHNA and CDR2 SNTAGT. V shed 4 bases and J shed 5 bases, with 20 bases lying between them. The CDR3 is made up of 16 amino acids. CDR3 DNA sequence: TGTGCCAGCAGTGGACACTTGCGACTAGACAAGGAGACCCAGTACTTC. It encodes CASSGHLRLDKETQYF.

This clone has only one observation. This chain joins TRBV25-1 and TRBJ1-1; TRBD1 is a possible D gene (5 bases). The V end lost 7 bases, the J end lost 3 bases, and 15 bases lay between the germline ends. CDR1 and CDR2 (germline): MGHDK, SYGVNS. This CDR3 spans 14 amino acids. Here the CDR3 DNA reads TGTGCCAGCACAAGGGGTCGTGGTTACACTGAAGCTTTCTTT. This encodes CASTRGRGYTEAFF.

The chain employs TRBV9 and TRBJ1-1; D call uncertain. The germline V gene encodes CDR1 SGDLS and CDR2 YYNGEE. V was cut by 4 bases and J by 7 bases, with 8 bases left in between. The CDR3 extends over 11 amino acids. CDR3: CASSLGDEAFF. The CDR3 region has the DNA TGTGCCAGCAGCCTGGGAGATGAAGCTTTCTTT.

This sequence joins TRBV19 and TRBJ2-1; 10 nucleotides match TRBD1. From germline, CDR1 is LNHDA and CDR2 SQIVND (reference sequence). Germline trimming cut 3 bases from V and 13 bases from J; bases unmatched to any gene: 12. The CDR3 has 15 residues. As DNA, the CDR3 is TGTGCCAGTAGTATCGTCATCCGGGACAGGGGTCCTCAGTTCTTC. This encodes CASSIVIRDRGPQFF. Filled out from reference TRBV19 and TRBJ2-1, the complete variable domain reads DGGITQSPKYLFRKEGQNVTLSCEQNLNHDAMYWYRQDPGQGLRLIYYSQIVNDFQKGDIAEGYSVSREKKESFPLTVTSAQKNPTAFYLCASSIVIRDRGPQFFGPGTRLTVL.

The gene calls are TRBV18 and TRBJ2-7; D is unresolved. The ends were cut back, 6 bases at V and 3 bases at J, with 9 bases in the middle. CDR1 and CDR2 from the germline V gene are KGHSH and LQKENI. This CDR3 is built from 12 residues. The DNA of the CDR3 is TGTGCCAGCTCGCCCCCAGGCTACGAGCAGTACTTC. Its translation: CASSPPGYEQYF.

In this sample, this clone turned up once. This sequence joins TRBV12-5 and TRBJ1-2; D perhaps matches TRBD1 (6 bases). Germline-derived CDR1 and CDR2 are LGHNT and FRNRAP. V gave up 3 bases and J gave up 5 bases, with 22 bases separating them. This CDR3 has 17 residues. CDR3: CASGLREWGGEGYGYTF. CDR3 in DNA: TGTGCTAGTGGTTTACGAGAGTGGGGGGGCGAGGGGTATGGCTACACCTTC. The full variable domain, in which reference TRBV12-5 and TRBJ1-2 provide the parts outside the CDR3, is DARVTQTPRHKVTEMGQEVTMRCQPILGHNTVFWYRQTMMQGLELLAYFRNRAPLDDSGMPKDRFSAEMPDATLATLKIQPSEPRDSAVYFCASGLREWGGEGYGYTFGSGTRLTVV.

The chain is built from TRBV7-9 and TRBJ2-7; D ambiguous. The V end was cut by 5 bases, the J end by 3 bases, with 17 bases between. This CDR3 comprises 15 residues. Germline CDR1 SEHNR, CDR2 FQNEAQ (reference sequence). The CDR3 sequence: CASSPHRGSLYEQYF. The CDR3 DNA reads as TGTGCCAGCAGCCCCCACCGTGGCTCCCTCTACGAGCAGTACTTC.